The rows below give T cell receptor beta chains drawn from one sample of a study of blood T cell repertoires in COVID-19. Data came from immunoSEQ multiplex PCR; TCRdb stores just in-frame clones and leaves some out. The table records a few hundred thousand clones, roughly 90% of them present only once. Material: peripheral blood. The receptors originated from a young man who had recovered from COVID-19. CDR3s include the opening cysteine and the closing phenylalanine or tryptophan. The D gene is left open where the match is weak. Clone size is given for some rows only: seen once, a few or many times, or a class if the clone is expanded.

CDR3 length	V gene	D gene	clone size	J gene	CDR3 protein	CDR3 DNA
16	TRBV4-1	TRBD2	once	TRBJ2-1	CASSPGTSGFYNEQFF	TGCGCCAGCAGCCCCGGGACTAGCGGGTTCTACAATGAGCAGTTCTTC
15	TRBV10-3	TRBD1	NA	TRBJ1-1	CAIRQQGAGDTEAFF	TGTGCCATCAGACAACAGGGGGCAGGGGACACTGAAGCTTTCTTT
17	TRBV5-1	TRBD1	NA	TRBJ2-2	CASSLRWDRGVTGELFF	TGCGCCAGCAGTCTAAGGTGGGACAGGGGTGTCACCGGGGAGCTGTTTTTT
11	TRBV5-6	NA	NA	TRBJ2-7	CASSEGYEQYF	TGTGCCAGCAGCGAGGGTTACGAGCAGTACTTC
15	TRBV15	TRBD1	NA	TRBJ1-1	CATSRERDRVTEAFF	TGTGCCACCAGCAGAGAAAGGGACAGGGTCACTGAAGCTTTCTTT
14	TRBV28	NA	NA	TRBJ2-1	CATAMQSSYNEQFF	TGTGCCACAGCGATGCAGAGCTCCTACAATGAGCAGTTCTTC
16	TRBV5-1	NA	NA	TRBJ2-1	CASSLGGLRSGNEQFF	TGCGCCAGCAGCTTGGGGGGACTTAGGTCTGGCAATGAGCAGTTCTTC
12	TRBV4-1	NA	NA	TRBJ1-1	CASSSRDFEAFF	TGCGCCAGCAGCTCTCGGGACTTTGAAGCTTTCTTT
15	TRBV9	NA	NA	TRBJ1-4	CASSVAAGVNEKLFF	TGTGCCAGCAGCGTAGCTGCAGGGGTTAATGAAAAATTGTTTTTT
15	TRBV27	NA	few	TRBJ2-1	CASSLSYGNYNEQFF	TGTGCCAGCAGTTTATCTTACGGGAACTACAATGAGCAGTTCTTC
16	TRBV6-5	NA	NA	TRBJ2-1	CASSSNPSVTYNEQFF	TGTGCCAGCAGTTCGAACCCTAGCGTCACCTACAATGAGCAGTTCTTC
13	TRBV10-3	NA	once	TRBJ1-1	CAITASGGTEAFF	TGTGCCATCACCGCCTCGGGGGGCACTGAAGCTTTCTTT
16	TRBV19	TRBD1	NA	TRBJ2-2	CASSTIGTANTGELFF	TGTGCCAGTAGTACCATAGGGACAGCCAACACCGGGGAGCTGTTTTTT
15	TRBV7-9	NA	NA	TRBJ1-4	CASSLEGTGREKLFF	TGTGCCAGCAGCTTAGAAGGTACAGGCCGAGAAAAACTGTTTTTT
15	TRBV3-1/TRBV3-2	NA	NA	TRBJ2-7	CASSPPRRKFDEQYF	TGTGCCAGCAGCCCCCCCCGGAGGAAGTTCGACGAGCAGTACTTC
18	TRBV5-1	TRBD1	once	TRBJ2-4	CASSLQAQQQGAKNIQYF	TGCGCCAGCAGCTTGCAGGCTCAGCAACAGGGGGCCAAAAACATTCAGTACTTC
13	TRBV28	NA	NA	TRBJ1-2	CASSLGAINGYTF	TGTGCCAGCAGTTTAGGAGCCATCAATGGCTACACCTTC
13	TRBV6-6	NA	NA	TRBJ2-1	CASAGLAYNEQFF	TGTGCCTCTGCGGGGCTAGCATACAATGAGCAGTTCTTC
15	TRBV19	TRBD1	NA	TRBJ1-2	CASSPTDRWFLGYTF	TGTGCCAGTAGTCCTACGGACAGGTGGTTCCTTGGCTACACCTTC
15	TRBV15	TRBD1	NA	TRBJ2-7	CATSTGTVNPYEQYF	TGTGCCACCAGCACTGGGACAGTTAACCCCTACGAGCAGTACTTC
14	TRBV4-1	TRBD1	NA	TRBJ2-1	CASDSTGGGDEQFF	TGCGCCAGCGACTCGACAGGGGGAGGCGATGAGCAGTTCTTC
13	TRBV24-1	TRBD1	NA	TRBJ2-1	CATSDAWDSQQFF	TGTGCCACCAGTGACGCCTGGGACAGCCAGCAGTTCTTC
16	TRBV7-9	TRBD2	NA	TRBJ2-1	CASSPGEGSSYNEQFF	TGTGCCAGCAGCCCGGGGGAGGGGAGCTCCTACAATGAGCAGTTCTTC
17	TRBV9	NA	few	TRBJ2-2	CASSIRQTDPNTGELFF	TGTGCCAGCAGCATCCGACAGACAGATCCGAACACCGGGGAGCTGTTTTTT
15	TRBV5-5	NA	few	TRBJ1-1	CASSLVGHIDTEAFF	TGTGCCAGCAGCTTGGTGGGCCATATCGACACTGAAGCTTTCTTT
17	TRBV9	NA	NA	TRBJ1-6	CASSVEGESSYNSPLHF	TGTGCCAGCAGCGTAGAGGGGGAAAGCTCCTATAATTCACCCCTCCACTTT
13	TRBV5-4	NA	NA	TRBJ2-5	CASSLSRGETQYF	TGTGCCAGCAGCTTGTCCCGAGGAGAGACCCAGTACTTC
15	TRBV11-2	TRBD2	NA	TRBJ2-1	CASSPSGASYNEQFF	TGTGCCAGCAGCCCGAGCGGGGCCTCCTACAATGAGCAGTTCTTC
13	TRBV6-5	TRBD1	NA	TRBJ2-7	CASSRTGSYEQYF	TGTGCCAGCAGTCGGACAGGATCCTACGAGCAGTACTTC
13	TRBV14	NA	NA	TRBJ1-2	CASSPQQNYGYTF	TGTGCCAGCAGCCCCCAACAGAACTATGGCTACACCTTC
14	TRBV19	TRBD1	once	TRBJ1-2	CASSIWTGNYGYTF	TGTGCCAGTAGTATCTGGACAGGGAACTATGGCTACACCTTC
16	TRBV5-4	TRBD1	NA	TRBJ2-3	CASSSKTGTDTDTQYF	TGTGCCAGCAGCTCAAAAACCGGGACAGACACAGATACGCAGTATTTT